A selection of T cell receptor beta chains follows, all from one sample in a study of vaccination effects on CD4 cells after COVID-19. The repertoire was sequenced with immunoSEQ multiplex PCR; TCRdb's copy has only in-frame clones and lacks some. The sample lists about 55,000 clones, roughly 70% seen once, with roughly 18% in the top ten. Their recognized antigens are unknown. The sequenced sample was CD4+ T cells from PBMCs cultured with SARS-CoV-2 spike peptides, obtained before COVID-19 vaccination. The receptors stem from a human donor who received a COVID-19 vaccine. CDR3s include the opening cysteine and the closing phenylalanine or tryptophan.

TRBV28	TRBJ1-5	CASRLLSLARNQPQHF
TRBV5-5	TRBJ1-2	CASSLSAANYGYTF
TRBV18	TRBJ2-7	CASSPSRVREQYF
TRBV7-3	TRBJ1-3	CASSVGPGGNTIYF
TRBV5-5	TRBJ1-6	CASSSRRDRGVSYNSPLHF
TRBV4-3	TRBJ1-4	CASSQEDFDRAGGKLFF
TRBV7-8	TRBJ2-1	CASSPRGGLDNEQFF
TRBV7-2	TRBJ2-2	CASSLEGRGTGELFF
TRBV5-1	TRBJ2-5	CASSLGSTVQETQYF
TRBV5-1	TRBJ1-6	CASSLGLADSPLHF
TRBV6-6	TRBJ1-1	CASKLGGGGTEAFF
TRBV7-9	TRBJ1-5	CASSAMGNQPQHF
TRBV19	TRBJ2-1	CASSKGLAGAFSYNEQFF
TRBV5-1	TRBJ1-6	CASSLRGASSYNSPLHF
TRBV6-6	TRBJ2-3	CASSPLPDTQYF
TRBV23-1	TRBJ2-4	CASSLTWGGLENIQYF
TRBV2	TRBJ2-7	CASVGLGYEQYF
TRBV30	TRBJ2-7	CAWQSRGTYEQYF
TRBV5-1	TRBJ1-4	CASSYLGTASNEKLFF
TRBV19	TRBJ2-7	CASSRRKGEGSYEQYF
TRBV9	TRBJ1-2	CASSESTGGGYTF
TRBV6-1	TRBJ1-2	CASSARWGADRPYGYTF
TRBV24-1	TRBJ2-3	CATSDPSKDTQYF
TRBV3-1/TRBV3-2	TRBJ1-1	CASSQNTEAFF
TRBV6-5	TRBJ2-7	CASSYSWTGRHEQYF
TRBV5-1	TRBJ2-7	CASSLRAGAREQYF
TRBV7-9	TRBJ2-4	CASSLAGTSGGDF
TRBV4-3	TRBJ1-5	CASSQVTGGQPQHF
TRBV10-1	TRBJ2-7	CASSRDRIHEQYF
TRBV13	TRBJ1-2	CASSLWGPGGGYTF
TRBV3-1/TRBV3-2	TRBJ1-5	CASSQGSNQPQHF
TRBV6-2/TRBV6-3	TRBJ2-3	CASSYHRVRNTQYF
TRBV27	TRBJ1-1	CASSFGPVNTEAFF
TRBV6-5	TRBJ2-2	CASSYRQDHTGELFF
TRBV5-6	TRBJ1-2	CASSWARGGGNYGYTF
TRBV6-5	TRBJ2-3	CASRLGEGTQYF
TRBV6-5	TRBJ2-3	CASRLDRRTDTQYF